A single sample gave rise to the 18 T cell receptor beta chains below, sequenced in a study of blood T cell repertoires in COVID-19. Data came from immunoSEQ multiplex PCR; TCRdb stores just in-frame clones and leaves some out. Among 110,000 or so clones listed, roughly 80% were seen once. The sample was peripheral blood. These receptors were obtained from a woman aged 40-49 years with acute or convalescent COVID-19.

J is TRBJ1-1 and V is TRBV7-8; possibly TRBD1 for D (5 bases). CDR1 SGHVS and CDR2 FQNEAQ come from the germline V gene. The CDR3 is 14 amino acids. V lost 1 base and J lost 5, with 11 bases in between. The CDR3 nucleotides read TGTGCCAGCAGCTTAGGCAGGGAGGGGACTGAAGCTTTCTTT. It codes for CASSLGREGTEAFF.

As for this clone: The junction and the germline gene differ at one end; a read error may be behind it. V gene TRBV3-1 (or the pseudogene TRBV3-2) combines with J gene TRBJ2-7, with TRBD2 identical over 7 bases. The germline CDR1 and CDR2 sequences are LGHDT and YNNKEL (reference sequence). The CDR3 covers 12 residues. Here the CDR3 DNA reads TGTGCCAGCAGCCAAGTTGGGGGGAGGGAAGTTTTC. Its translation is CASSQVGGREVF.

The V gene is TRBV3-1 (or the pseudogene TRBV3-2), the J gene TRBJ1-6, with a tentative D call TRBD1 (5 bases). The V gene lost 1 base and the J gene lost 8 bases, with 12 bases spanning the gap. CDR1 LGHDT and CDR2 YNNKEL come from the germline V gene (reference sequence). CDR3 size: 15 residues. This CDR3 reads CASSQVVGADSPLHF. CDR3 nucleotides: TGTGCCAGCAGCCAAGTTGTTGGGGCGGATTCACCCCTCCACTTT.

The chain carries TRBV7-9 and TRBJ1-1; no clear D. The CDR3 runs 14 residues. Germline CDR1 SEHNR, CDR2 FQNEAQ (reference sequence). V was cut by 5 bases and J by 3 bases, with 13 bases left in between. CDR3 in DNA: TGTGCCAGCAGCCCCAATAAATTAGACACTGAAGCTTTCTTT. Translation gives CASSPNKLDTEAFF.

The chain carries TRBV29-1 and TRBJ1-1, with D unclear. The V end was cut by 5 bases, the J end by 13 bases, with 8 bases between. Germline V gene sequence: CDR1 SQVTM, CDR2 ANQGSEA. The CDR3 spans 8 residues. CDR3 in amino acids: CSVPRGFF. DNA for the CDR3: TGCAGCGTTCCCCGGGGTTTCTTT.

This clone has only one observation. The rearrangement uses TRBV5-1 and TRBJ1-6, with D perhaps matching TRBD1 (5 bases). The V gene lost 5 bases and the J gene lost 10 bases, with 19 bases spanning the gap. The CDR3 is 15 residues long. From germline, CDR1 is SGHRS and CDR2 YFSETQ. CDR3 in DNA: TGCGCCAGCAGGTCTTTTAAGGGGTTCGACTCACCCCTCCACTTT. Its protein is CASRSFKGFDSPLHF.

V gene TRBV7-3 combines with J gene TRBJ2-3; D is unresolved. CDR1 SGHTA and CDR2 FQGTGA come from the germline V gene. Trimming removed 5 bases from V and 6 bases from J, with 12 bases in between. The CDR3 consists of 13 residues. The CDR3 DNA follows: TGTGCCAGCAGCCCTACCCGCGGTGATACGCAGTATTTT. Protein product: CASSPTRGDTQYF.

This chain uses TRBV30 with TRBJ1-5; D uncertain. Trimming removed 0 bases from V and 6 bases from J, with 15 bases in between. Germline V gives CDR1 GTSNPN, CDR2 SVGIG (reference sequence). CDR3 length: 15 residues. The CDR3 nucleotides are TGTGCCTGGAGTGTAGTCTCCGGAGAGGGTCAGCCCCAGCATTTT. Its translation: CAWSVVSGEGQPQHF.

J is TRBJ1-2 and V is TRBV15, with 11 bases that match TRBD1. Germline assignment: CDR1 LNHNV and CDR2 YYDKDF (reference sequence). CDR3 length equals 16 residues. V was pared by 0 bases and J by 7 bases, with 7 bases of the junction left unmatched. The CDR3: CATSRDRTGGVSGYTF. CDR3 bases: TGTGCCACCAGCAGAGATCGGACAGGGGGCGTCTCTGGCTACACCTTC. Together with reference TRBV15 and TRBJ1-2, the CDR3 gives the full variable domain: DAMVIQNPRYQVTQFGKPVTLSCSQTLNHNVMYWYQQKSSQAPKLLFHYYDKDFNNEADTPDNFQSRRPNTSFCFLDIRSPGLGDTAMYLCATSRDRTGGVSGYTFGSGTRLTVV.

This chain uses TRBV6-5 with TRBJ1-1; D unresolved. Germline CDR1 reads MNHEY; CDR2 reads SVGAGI. Trimming removed 7 bases at V and 0 bases at J, with 12 bases between. The CDR3 length is 14 residues. CDR3 region: CASKRPLMNTEAFF. CDR3 DNA sequence: TGTGCCAGCAAGCGTCCCCTCATGAACACTGAAGCTTTCTTT.

The rearrangement uses TRBV11-2 and TRBJ1-4; 7 bases are shared with TRBD1. V shed 5 bases and J 8 bases; nucleotides not matched to a gene: 11. Germline lookup yields CDR1 SGHAT and CDR2 FQNNGV. This CDR3 comprises 15 residues. CDR3 nucleotides: TGTGCCAGCAGCCCCGAGACAGGGCATAGGGAAAAACTGTTTTTT. The encoded protein is CASSPETGHREKLFF.

The chain uses TRBV2 and TRBJ2-1; 14 bases line up with TRBD2. Germline V gene data show CDR1 as SNHLY and CDR2 as FYNNEI. After removal of 8 bases from V and 6 bases from J, the junction contained 3 bases not matched to a gene. CDR3 length equals 14 residues. CDR3 residues: CASRTSGGSNEQFF. As DNA, the CDR3 is TGTGCCAGCCGGACTAGCGGGGGGTCCAATGAGCAGTTCTTC.

A single count supports this clone. J is TRBJ2-1 and V is TRBV19; maybe TRBD2 (6 bases). The germline V gene has CDR1 LNHDA and CDR2 SQIVND (reference sequence). This CDR3 has 14 residues. The ends were cut back, 6 bases at V and 0 bases at J, with 9 bases in the middle. CDR3 bases: TGTGCCAGTAGAGCCGGGGGCTCCTACAATGAGCAGTTCTTC. Its translation: CASRAGGSYNEQFF.

This chain joins TRBV19 and TRBJ2-7, with D perhaps matching TRBD1 (5 bases). V lost 5 bases and J lost 4, with 18 bases in between. The germline V gene encodes CDR1 LNHDA and CDR2 SQIVND (reference sequence). The CDR3 is 15 amino acids. The CDR3 DNA reads TGTGCCAGTAGTGCCAGGGTTAAGGGCAATTACGAGCAGTACTTC. Protein sequence: CASSARVKGNYEQYF.

The chain is built from TRBV5-1 and TRBJ2-1; 13 nucleotides align to TRBD2. The germline gives CDR1 SGHRS, CDR2 YFSETQ. The CDR3 runs to 15 residues. V lost 4 bases and J lost 6; bases outside the gene matches: 4. The CDR3 nucleotides read TGCGCCAGCAGCCCAACTAGCGGGGGGGTCAATGAGCAGTTCTTC. Its translation: CASSPTSGGVNEQFF. Using reference TRBV5-1 and TRBJ2-1 for the parts outside the CDR3, the full variable domain is KAGVTQTPRYLIKTRGQQVTLSCSPISGHRSVSWYQQTPGQGLQFLFEYFSETQRNKGNFPGRFSGRQFSNSRSEMNVSTLELGDSALYLCASSPTSGGVNEQFFGPGTRLTVL.

This clone was counted a few times. The V gene is TRBV5-1, the J gene TRBJ1-2; D is unclear. The CDR3 extends over 15 amino acids. Trimming left V 5 bases short and J 5 bases short, with 19 bases between. Germline V lookup: CDR1 SGHRS, CDR2 YFSETQ. CDR3 sequence (DNA): TGCGCCAGCAGGACGGCCGGCGGCAGTAGTTATGGCTACACCTTC. Encoded protein: CASRTAGGSSYGYTF.

This clone has only a few counts. V gene TRBV12-3 or TRBV12-4 combines with J gene TRBJ1-1; D is undetermined. V was pared by 3 bases and J by 3 bases, with 5 bases between. The CDR3 consists of 12 residues. DNA for the CDR3: TGTGCCAGCAGTTTGTACTACACTGAAGCTTTCTTT. Its protein product is CASSLYYTEAFF.

The chain is built from TRBV5-6 and TRBJ2-4; 9 nucleotides align to TRBD1. The length of the CDR3 is 17 residues. Germline V gene lookup returns CDR1 SGHDT and CDR2 YYEEEE. The trim removed 1 base at V and 1 base at J, leaving 6 bases unmatched. The chain's CDR3 is CASSLSIGQGAKNIQYF. The CDR3 DNA follows: TGTGCCAGCAGCTTGTCTATTGGACAGGGGGCCAAAAACATTCAGTACTTC.